The 6 T cell receptor beta chains given below trace back to one sample, sequenced in a study of T cells in Graves' hyperthyroidism and ophthalmopathy (dated by TCRdb to the late 2010s). The protocol used for the library was multiplex PCR. Instrument used: Illumina HiSeq 2000. Amplification of TCR beta CDR3 regions was carried out from RNA transcripts. The TCR CDR3 was subjected to a first round of RT-PCR using the HTBI primer set and the Qiagen OneStep RT-PCR kit. TCRdb reanalyzed the raw reads on its own, using fastp at Q25 for trimming and MiXCR for clone calling, and kept in-frame beta chains. CDR3 protein duplicates are merged, each entry listing the most common genes and DNA. The table for this sample lists some 300,000 distinct CDR3 sequences; less than 20% of them were counted only once. The top ten clones comprise under 40% of the sample. Sequenced material: blood. The receptors derive from a man over 45 with Graves' ophthalmopathy.

This clonotype was seen repeatedly, ten times or more. This chain joins TRBV20-1 and TRBJ1-5; D not certain. V lost 2 bases, J lost 2 bases, and 7 bases lay in between. The CDR3 is 13 amino acids. The germline V gene has CDR1 DFQATT and CDR2 SNEGSKA (reference sequence). Written as DNA, the CDR3 is TGCAGTGCTAGAAACTGGCGCAATCAGCCCCAGCATTTT. Its translation: CSARNWRNQPQHF.

V gene TRBV28 combines with J gene TRBJ2-7; maybe TRBD1 (5 bases). Germline V CDR1 and CDR2: MDHEN, SYDVKM. Trimming removed 9 bases from V and 6 bases from J, with 9 bases in between. The CDR3 sequence is 10 residues long. The CDR3 DNA reads as TGTGCCAGTCAGGGTATCGAGCAGTACTTC. It specifies CASQGIEQYF.

The rearrangement joins TRBV3-1 to TRBJ1-1; TRBD1 is a possible D gene (5 bases). Trimming took 1 base from V and 1 from J, leaving 10 bases between them. Per germline, CDR1 LGHDT and CDR2 YNNKEL (reference sequence). This CDR3 has 15 amino acids. CDR3 loop: CASSQGGRGNTEAFF. CDR3 DNA: TGTGCCAGCAGCCAAGGGGGCCGGGGGAACACTGAAGCTTTCTTT.

Comments on this clonotype: This may be a read error: a much more frequent sequence differs by one nucleotide. The V call is TRBV20-1, the J call TRBJ2-2; a possible D gene is TRBD2 (5 bases). V was cut by 0 bases and J by 1 base, with 9 bases left in between. Per the germline V gene, CDR1 is DFQATT and CDR2 is SNEGSKA (reference sequence). The CDR3 is 15 amino acids. CDR3 bases: TGCAGTGCTAGAGATGGGAGTCGGAACACCGGGGAGCTGTTTTTT. Translating it yields CSARDGSRNTGELFF.

The chain couples TRBV7-9 to TRBJ1-5, with TRBD1 matching over 7 bases. The CDR3 is 15 amino acids. Per germline, CDR1 SEHNR and CDR2 FQNEAQ (reference sequence). The ends lost 4 bases at V and 0 bases at J; junction bases unmatched: 3. CDR3 sequence (DNA): TGTGCCAGCAGCTCCGGGACAGATAGCAATCAGCCCCAGCATTTT. As protein: CASSSGTDSNQPQHF.

At least ten counts were recorded for this clonotype. The chain combines TRBV12-3 or TRBV12-4 with TRBJ2-3; D not resolved. V was shortened by 6 bases and J by 6 bases, with 10 bases between the two germline ends. The CDR3 loop spans 12 amino acids. The CDR3 region is CASRTLGDTQYF. The CDR3 DNA sequence: TGTGCCAGCAGGACTCTAGGGGATACGCAGTATTTT.